Listed below are T cell receptor beta chains from one sample, sequenced in a study of T cell responses to AZD1222 COVID-19 vaccine. The assay was immunoSEQ multiplex PCR, and TCRdb's table has in-frame clones only and misses some. The table records more than 95,000 clones, 89% of them present only once. Source: peripheral blood, taken on day 0 of AZD1222 vaccination. Receptors were obtained from an adult in good health. Both conserved end residues are part of each CDR3. Each record gives: clone size, V gene, D gene, CDR3 length, J gene, CDR3 protein, CDR3 DNA. D genes are given only for firm matches. Clone size is given for some rows only: seen once, a few or many times, or a class if the clone is expanded.

clone size: NA; V gene: TRBV3-1/TRBV3-2; D gene: NA; CDR3 length: 15; J gene: TRBJ2-1; CDR3 protein: CASSATTTSYNEQFF; CDR3 DNA: TGTGCCAGCAGCGCAACTACGACCTCCTACAATGAGCAGTTCTTC
clone size: few; V gene: TRBV3-1/TRBV3-2; D gene: NA; CDR3 length: 12; J gene: TRBJ1-1; CDR3 protein: CASSQLNTEAFF; CDR3 DNA: TGTGCCAGCAGCCAGCTGAACACTGAAGCTTTCTTT
clone size: NA; V gene: TRBV4-1; D gene: TRBD1; CDR3 length: 16; J gene: TRBJ2-7; CDR3 protein: CASSQIPGQGLYEQYF; CDR3 DNA: TGCGCCAGCAGCCAAATTCCGGGACAGGGCCTATACGAGCAGTACTTC
clone size: NA; V gene: TRBV12-3/TRBV12-4; D gene: NA; CDR3 length: 12; J gene: TRBJ2-7; CDR3 protein: CASSLGGSREYF; CDR3 DNA: TGTGCCAGCAGTTTAGGGGGGTCGAGGGAGTACTTC
clone size: NA; V gene: TRBV14; D gene: NA; CDR3 length: 15; J gene: TRBJ2-1; CDR3 protein: CASSQGDGYYNEQFF; CDR3 DNA: TGTGCCAGCAGCCAAGGGGACGGATACTACAATGAGCAGTTCTTC
clone size: NA; V gene: TRBV2; D gene: NA; CDR3 length: 16; J gene: TRBJ2-3; CDR3 protein: CASSGPRAPATDTQYF; CDR3 DNA: TGTGCCAGCAGTGGGCCCCGCGCCCCTGCCACAGATACGCAGTATTTT
clone size: NA; V gene: TRBV29-1; D gene: NA; CDR3 length: 15; J gene: TRBJ1-1; CDR3 protein: CSVEVRGTMNTEAFF; CDR3 DNA: TGCAGCGTTGAAGTGCGGGGAACCATGAACACTGAAGCTTTCTTT
clone size: NA; V gene: TRBV5-1; D gene: NA; CDR3 length: 15; J gene: TRBJ1-3; CDR3 protein: CASSPDSLSGNTIYF; CDR3 DNA: TGCGCCAGCTCTCCGGACAGTCTCTCTGGAAACACCATATATTTT
clone size: NA; V gene: TRBV7-9; D gene: TRBD2; CDR3 length: 17; J gene: TRBJ2-5; CDR3 protein: CASSFRAALGLQETQYF; CDR3 DNA: TGTGCCAGCAGCTTTCGGGCCGCGCTGGGACTACAAGAGACCCAGTACTTC
clone size: NA; V gene: TRBV2; D gene: TRBD1; CDR3 length: 15; J gene: TRBJ2-7; CDR3 protein: CASSVSGQGSYEQYF; CDR3 DNA: TGTGCCAGCAGTGTATCGGGACAGGGATCCTACGAGCAGTACTTC
clone size: NA; V gene: TRBV15; D gene: NA; CDR3 length: 14; J gene: TRBJ2-2; CDR3 protein: CATRGPTNTGELFF; CDR3 DNA: TGTGCCACCAGGGGACCGACGAACACCGGGGAGCTGTTTTTT
clone size: NA; V gene: TRBV7-3; D gene: NA; CDR3 length: 14; J gene: TRBJ2-1; CDR3 protein: CASSLNQGVDEQFF; CDR3 DNA: TGTGCCAGCAGCTTAAACCAGGGAGTTGATGAGCAGTTCTTC
clone size: NA; V gene: TRBV7-3; D gene: TRBD1; CDR3 length: 14; J gene: TRBJ1-1; CDR3 protein: CASSEGQGIWEAFF; CDR3 DNA: TGTGCCAGCAGCGAAGGACAGGGTATATGGGAAGCTTTCTTT
clone size: NA; V gene: TRBV18; D gene: NA; CDR3 length: 13; J gene: TRBJ1-1; CDR3 protein: CASSPQGWIEAFF; CDR3 DNA: TGTGCCAGCTCACCCCAAGGTTGGATTGAAGCTTTCTTT
clone size: NA; V gene: TRBV6-5; D gene: TRBD1; CDR3 length: 13; J gene: TRBJ1-1; CDR3 protein: CASSRTGSTEAFF; CDR3 DNA: TGTGCCAGCAGCCGGACAGGGTCGACTGAAGCTTTCTTT
clone size: NA; V gene: TRBV6-5; D gene: NA; CDR3 length: 10; J gene: TRBJ1-2; CDR3 protein: CARGTEGYTF; CDR3 DNA: TGTGCCAGAGGCACGGAGGGCTACACCTTC
clone size: NA; V gene: TRBV30; D gene: NA; CDR3 length: 16; J gene: TRBJ1-5; CDR3 protein: CAWSVDGAFSNQPQHF; CDR3 DNA: TGTGCCTGGAGTGTGGATGGGGCGTTTAGCAATCAGCCCCAGCATTTT
clone size: NA; V gene: TRBV6-2/TRBV6-3; D gene: NA; CDR3 length: 12; J gene: TRBJ1-2; CDR3 protein: CASSYHTDGYTF; CDR3 DNA: TGTGCCAGCAGTTACCATACCGATGGCTACACCTTC
clone size: NA; V gene: TRBV18; D gene: NA; CDR3 length: 13; J gene: TRBJ1-4; CDR3 protein: CASSPPLGEKLFF; CDR3 DNA: TGTGCCAGCTCACCACCGTTAGGGGAAAAACTGTTTTTT
clone size: NA; V gene: TRBV2; D gene: TRBD1; CDR3 length: 12; J gene: TRBJ2-5; CDR3 protein: CASNRDRGTQYF; CDR3 DNA: TGTGCCAGCAATCGGGACAGGGGGACCCAGTACTTC
clone size: NA; V gene: TRBV3-1/TRBV3-2; D gene: NA; CDR3 length: 18; J gene: TRBJ2-1; CDR3 protein: CASSQVARSLTRGNEQFF; CDR3 DNA: TGTGCCAGCAGCCAAGTCGCTCGGTCACTAACTCGGGGCAATGAGCAGTTCTTC
clone size: NA; V gene: TRBV7-3; D gene: NA; CDR3 length: 17; J gene: TRBJ1-1; CDR3 protein: CASSLRLGQGAGTEAFF; CDR3 DNA: TGTGCCAGCAGCTTAAGATTGGGGCAGGGCGCGGGCACTGAAGCTTTCTTT
clone size: once; V gene: TRBV5-4; D gene: NA; CDR3 length: 12; J gene: TRBJ1-1; CDR3 protein: CASSLVETEAFF; CDR3 DNA: TGTGCCAGCAGCTTGGTGGAGACTGAAGCTTTCTTT
clone size: NA; V gene: TRBV7-3; D gene: TRBD1; CDR3 length: 17; J gene: TRBJ2-2; CDR3 protein: CASSPMVGRGKTGELFF; CDR3 DNA: TGTGCCAGCAGCCCCATGGTGGGCAGGGGGAAGACCGGGGAGCTGTTTTTT
clone size: NA; V gene: TRBV30; D gene: NA; CDR3 length: 21; J gene: TRBJ2-1; CDR3 protein: CAWSVRGEVVGGQDSYNEQFF; CDR3 DNA: TGTGCCTGGAGTGTACGAGGCGAGGTAGTGGGGGGCCAGGACTCCTACAATGAGCAGTTCTTC
clone size: NA; V gene: TRBV29-1; D gene: NA; CDR3 length: 12; J gene: TRBJ2-1; CDR3 protein: CSVQPQGYEQFF; CDR3 DNA: TGCAGCGTTCAGCCCCAGGGATATGAGCAGTTCTTC
clone size: NA; V gene: TRBV19; D gene: TRBD1; CDR3 length: 16; J gene: TRBJ1-1; CDR3 protein: CASSMGQGFGITEAFF; CDR3 DNA: TGTGCCAGTAGTATGGGACAGGGGTTCGGGATCACTGAAGCTTTCTTT
clone size: NA; V gene: TRBV19; D gene: TRBD1; CDR3 length: 15; J gene: TRBJ1-2; CDR3 protein: CASSGTGGASGGYTF; CDR3 DNA: TGTGCCAGTAGTGGTACAGGGGGCGCGTCTGGCGGCTACACCTTC
clone size: NA; V gene: TRBV5-1; D gene: TRBD1; CDR3 length: 16; J gene: TRBJ1-4; CDR3 protein: CASSVGQLTANEKLFF; CDR3 DNA: TGCGCCAGCAGCGTGGGACAGCTCACCGCTAATGAAAAACTGTTTTTT
clone size: NA; V gene: TRBV13; D gene: TRBD2; CDR3 length: 16; J gene: TRBJ2-3; CDR3 protein: CASSLGPLAGQDTQYF; CDR3 DNA: TGTGCCAGCAGCTTAGGACCACTAGCGGGGCAGGATACGCAGTATTTT
clone size: NA; V gene: TRBV29-1; D gene: TRBD1; CDR3 length: 15; J gene: TRBJ2-3; CDR3 protein: CSVEGTGVGTDTQYF; CDR3 DNA: TGCAGCGTTGAGGGGACAGGGGTCGGCACAGATACGCAGTATTTT
clone size: NA; V gene: TRBV19; D gene: NA; CDR3 length: 12; J gene: TRBJ2-7; CDR3 protein: CASSTGGLEQYF; CDR3 DNA: TGTGCCAGTAGTACCGGGGGACTCGAGCAGTACTTC
clone size: NA; V gene: TRBV28; D gene: NA; CDR3 length: 15; J gene: TRBJ1-2; CDR3 protein: CASSRLVRGAEGYTF; CDR3 DNA: TGTGCCAGCAGTCGTTTAGTTAGGGGGGCGGAGGGCTACACCTTC
clone size: NA; V gene: TRBV11-2; D gene: NA; CDR3 length: 14; J gene: TRBJ2-1; CDR3 protein: CASSLVVGNNEQFF; CDR3 DNA: TGTGCCAGCAGCTTAGTAGTGGGGAACAATGAGCAGTTCTTC
clone size: once; V gene: TRBV12-3/TRBV12-4; D gene: NA; CDR3 length: 13; J gene: TRBJ2-2; CDR3 protein: CASSFDGTAGLFF; CDR3 DNA: TGTGCCAGCAGTTTTGACGGAACCGCAGGGCTGTTTTTT